This T cell receptor beta chain is from a study of early T cells in non-severe SARS-CoV-2 infection. Germline loops: CDR1 MNHNS, CDR2 SASEGT. V gave up 5 bases and J gave up 6 bases; unmatched junction bases: 6. The CDR3 loop spans 15 amino acids. This clonotype is labeled medium-sized (0.01 to 0.1%). TCRdb analysed the 5' RACE reads with MiXCR anew, one entry per CDR3 protein. The data show almost 30,000 distinct CDR3 sequences, about 5.7% seen once. V gene TRBV6-1 combines with J gene TRBJ2-3, with 12 bases identical to TRBD2. The source material was whole blood. The receptor was derived from an adult who was a healthcare worker with PCR-confirmed SARS-CoV-2 infection or an uninfected control (not recorded which). The CDR3 protein is CASSPSSGGADTQYF. In DNA, the CDR3 is TGTGCCAGCAGTCCTTCTAGCGGGGGGGCCGATACGCAGTATTTT.